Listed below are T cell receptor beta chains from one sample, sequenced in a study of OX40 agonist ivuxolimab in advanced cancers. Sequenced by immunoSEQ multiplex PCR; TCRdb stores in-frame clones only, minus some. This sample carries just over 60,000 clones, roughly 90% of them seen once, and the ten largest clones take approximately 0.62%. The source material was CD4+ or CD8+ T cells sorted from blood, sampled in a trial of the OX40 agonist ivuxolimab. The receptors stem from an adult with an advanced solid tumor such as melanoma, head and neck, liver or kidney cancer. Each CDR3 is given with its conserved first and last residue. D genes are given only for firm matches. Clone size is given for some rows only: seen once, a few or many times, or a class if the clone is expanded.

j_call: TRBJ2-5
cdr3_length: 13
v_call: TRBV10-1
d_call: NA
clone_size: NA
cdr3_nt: TGCGCCAGCAGCGTAGACGTCGTCGGGACCCAGTACTTC
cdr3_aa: CASSVDVVGTQYF

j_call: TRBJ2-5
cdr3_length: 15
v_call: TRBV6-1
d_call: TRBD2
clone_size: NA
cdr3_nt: TGTGCCAGCAGCGCTAGCGGGGGGATGCAAGAGACCCAGTACTTC
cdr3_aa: CASSASGGMQETQYF

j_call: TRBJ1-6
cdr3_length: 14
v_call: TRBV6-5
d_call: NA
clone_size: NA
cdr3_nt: TGTGCCAGCTCAAGGCAGGGAATCGAATCACCCCTCCACTTT
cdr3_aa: CASSRQGIESPLHF

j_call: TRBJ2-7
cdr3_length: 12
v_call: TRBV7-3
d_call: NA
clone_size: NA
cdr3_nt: TGTGCCAGCAGCACCAGCTCCTACGAGCAGTACTTC
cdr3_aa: CASSTSSYEQYF

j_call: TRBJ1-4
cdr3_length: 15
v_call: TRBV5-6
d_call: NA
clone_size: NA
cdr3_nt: TGTGCCAGCAGCTTCACAGGGTCAACTAATGAAAAACTGTTTTTT
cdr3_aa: CASSFTGSTNEKLFF

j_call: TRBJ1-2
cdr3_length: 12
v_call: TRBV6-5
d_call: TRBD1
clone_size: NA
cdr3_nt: TGTGCCAGCAGAGGACAGGGCTATGGCTACACCTTC
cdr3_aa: CASRGQGYGYTF

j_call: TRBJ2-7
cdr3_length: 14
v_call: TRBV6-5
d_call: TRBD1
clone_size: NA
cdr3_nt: TGTGCCAGCAGTAAGGGGACAGGCACCTACGAGCAGTACTTC
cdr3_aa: CASSKGTGTYEQYF

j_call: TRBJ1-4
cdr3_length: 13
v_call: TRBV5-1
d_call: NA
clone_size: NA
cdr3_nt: TGCGCCAGCAGCTTGATGGGGGATGAAAAACTGTTTTTT
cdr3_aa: CASSLMGDEKLFF

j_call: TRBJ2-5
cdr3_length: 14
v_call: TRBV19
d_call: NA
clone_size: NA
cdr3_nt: TGTGCCAGTAGTATGATCGGACAGCAAGAGACCCAGTACTTC
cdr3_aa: CASSMIGQQETQYF

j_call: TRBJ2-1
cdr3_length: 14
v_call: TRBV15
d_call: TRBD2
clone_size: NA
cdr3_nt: TGTGCCACCAGAGTAGCGGGGGCCTACAATGAGCAGTTCTTC
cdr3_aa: CATRVAGAYNEQFF

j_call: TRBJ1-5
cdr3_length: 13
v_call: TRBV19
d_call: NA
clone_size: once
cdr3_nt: TGTGCCAGTAGTATTCAGATGCGGCAGCCCCAGCATTTT
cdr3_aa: CASSIQMRQPQHF

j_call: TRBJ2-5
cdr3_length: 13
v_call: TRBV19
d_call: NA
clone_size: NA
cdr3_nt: TGTGCCACCCCTTTGGGGGGACCAGAGACCCAGTACTTC
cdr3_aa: CATPLGGPETQYF

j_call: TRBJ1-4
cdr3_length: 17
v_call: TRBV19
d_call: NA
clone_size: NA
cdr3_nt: TGTGCCAGTAGTAGATGGTTAGGGAACCCAACTAATGAAAAACTGTTTTTT
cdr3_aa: CASSRWLGNPTNEKLFF

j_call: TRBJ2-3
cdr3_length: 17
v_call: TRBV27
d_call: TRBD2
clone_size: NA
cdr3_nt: TGTGCCAGCAGTAAAACCATTAGCGGGGGGGCTTCAGATACGCAGTATTTT
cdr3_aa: CASSKTISGGASDTQYF

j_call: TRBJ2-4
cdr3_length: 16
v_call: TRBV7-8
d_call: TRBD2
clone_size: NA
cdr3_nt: TGTGCCAGCAGCTTTTTACTAGCGGGAAATCAAAACATTCAGTACTTC
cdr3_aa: CASSFLLAGNQNIQYF

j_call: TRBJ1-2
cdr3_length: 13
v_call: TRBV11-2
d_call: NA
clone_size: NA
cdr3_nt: TGTGCCAGCAGCCCCGTCGGGGGGGGTGGCTACACCTTC
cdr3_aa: CASSPVGGGGYTF

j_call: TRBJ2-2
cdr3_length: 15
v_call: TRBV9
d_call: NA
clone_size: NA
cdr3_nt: TGTGCCAGCACGCCCTGGGAAGCTAACACCGGGGAGCTGTTTTTT
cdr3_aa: CASTPWEANTGELFF

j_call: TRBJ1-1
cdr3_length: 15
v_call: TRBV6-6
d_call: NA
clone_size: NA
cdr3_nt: TGTGCCAGCAGTCGCGGTATTGAGGAGAACACTGAAGCTTTCTTT
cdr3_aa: CASSRGIEENTEAFF

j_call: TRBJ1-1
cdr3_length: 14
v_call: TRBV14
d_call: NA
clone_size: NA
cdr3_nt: TGTGCCAGCAGCCAAGCTTCCGGGCCCACAGAAGCTTTCTTT
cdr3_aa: CASSQASGPTEAFF

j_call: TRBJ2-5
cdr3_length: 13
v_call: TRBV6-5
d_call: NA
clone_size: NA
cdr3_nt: TGTGCCAGCAGACCTAGCGCGGGAGAGACCCAGTACTTC
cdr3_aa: CASRPSAGETQYF

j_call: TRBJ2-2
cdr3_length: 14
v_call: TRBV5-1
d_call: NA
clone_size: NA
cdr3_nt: TGCGCCAGCGGACGGACGGAGAACACCGGGGAGCTGTTTTTT
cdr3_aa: CASGRTENTGELFF

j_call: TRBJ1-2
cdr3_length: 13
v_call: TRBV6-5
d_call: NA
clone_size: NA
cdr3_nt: TGTGCCAGCAGTTCCCAGGCGGGAGGGAGCTACACCTTC
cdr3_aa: CASSSQAGGSYTF

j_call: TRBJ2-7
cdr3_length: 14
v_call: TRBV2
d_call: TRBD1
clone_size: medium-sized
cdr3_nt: TGTGCCAGCAGTGAAGACAGGGGCTCCTACGAGCAGTACTTC
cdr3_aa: CASSEDRGSYEQYF

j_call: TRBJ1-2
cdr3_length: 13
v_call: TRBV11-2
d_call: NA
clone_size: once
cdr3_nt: TGTGCCAGCAGCTCCCGTTCCCACTATGGCTACACCTTC
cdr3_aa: CASSSRSHYGYTF

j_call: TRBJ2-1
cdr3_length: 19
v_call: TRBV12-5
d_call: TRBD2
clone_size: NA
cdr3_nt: TGTGCTAGTGGTTTGGTACGGTGGGGAGCGGGAGGAGGGTATGGTGAGCAGTTCTTC
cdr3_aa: CASGLVRWGAGGGYGEQFF

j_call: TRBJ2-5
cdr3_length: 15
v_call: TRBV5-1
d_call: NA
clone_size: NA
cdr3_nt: TGCGCCAGCAGCTTGGAGGGCGCGACGCGAGAGACCCAGTACTTC
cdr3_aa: CASSLEGATRETQYF

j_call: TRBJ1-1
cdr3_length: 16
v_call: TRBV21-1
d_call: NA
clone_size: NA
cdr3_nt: TGTGCCAGCAGCAAAGCCCCGTTGGGTGGGAACACTGAAGCTTTCTTT
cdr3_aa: CASSKAPLGGNTEAFF

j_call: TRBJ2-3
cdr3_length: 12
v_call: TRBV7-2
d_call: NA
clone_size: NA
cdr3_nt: TGTGCCAGCAGCCCGGTCTATAATACGCAGTATTTT
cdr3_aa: CASSPVYNTQYF

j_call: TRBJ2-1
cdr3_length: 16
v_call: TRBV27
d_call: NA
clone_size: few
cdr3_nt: TGTGCCAGCAGTTCTGGGCGGGTCAGCGCCCACAATGAGCAGTTCTTC
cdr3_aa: CASSSGRVSAHNEQFF

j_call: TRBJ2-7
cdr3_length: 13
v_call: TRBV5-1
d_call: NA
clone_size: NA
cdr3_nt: TGCGCCAGCAGCCCACGGATTGCCTACGAGCAGTACTTC
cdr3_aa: CASSPRIAYEQYF

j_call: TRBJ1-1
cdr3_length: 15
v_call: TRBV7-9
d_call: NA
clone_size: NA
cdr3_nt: TGTGCCAGCAGCCCAGACAAAGGGTCGAACACTGAAGCTTTCTTT
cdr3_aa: CASSPDKGSNTEAFF

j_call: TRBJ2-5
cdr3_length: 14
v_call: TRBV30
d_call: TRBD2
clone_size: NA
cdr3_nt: TGTGCCTGGAGCAGGCTAGCGGGGGTGGAGACCCAGTACTTC
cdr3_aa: CAWSRLAGVETQYF